Here is one TCR beta chain with its context. V was trimmed by 2 bases and J by 10 bases, leaving 12 bases between them. CDR3 length: 13 residues. Germline V gives CDR1 MNHEY, CDR2 SVGAGI. The data were taken from a study of T cell responses to AZD1222 COVID-19 vaccine. Data came from immunoSEQ multiplex PCR; TCRdb stores just in-frame clones and leaves some out. The sample has about 85,000 clones, roughly nine tenths seen once. This clonotype was obtained from an adult in good health. V usage is TRBV6-5 and J usage is TRBJ2-1; a possible D gene is TRBD2 (6 bases). The sample here was peripheral blood, taken on day 0 of AZD1222 vaccination. The CDR3 DNA follows: TGTGCCAGCAGTTACCTTCTGGGAGGAGAGCAGTTCTTC. Protein product: CASSYLLGGEQFF.